These T cell receptor beta chains were read from a single sample in a study of blood T cells in healthy people across ages. TCRdb re-called the 5' RACE reads through MiXCR, storing one row per CDR3 protein. This table has approximately 800,000 distinct CDR3 sequences, approximately 25% appearing once. These data also formed part of another study, on T cells of mothers and their children.

The sequenced material came from blood. The source is a boy between 10 and 17 years old in good health. CDR3s leave out the opening cysteine and the closing phenylalanine or tryptophan. Fields, in order: V gene, J gene, CDR3 protein.

V: TRBV7-9
J: TRBJ2-7
CDR3: ASSFGTTEQY

V: TRBV20-1
J: TRBJ2-5
CDR3: SAHYSGEETQY

V: TRBV9
J: TRBJ2-7
CDR3: ASSGRGSYSYEQH

V: TRBV7-3
J: TRBJ2-3
CDR3: ASSLLGADTQY

V: TRBV29-1
J: TRBJ2-3
CDR3: SVEKTGGNTDTQY

V: TRBV9
J: .
CDR3: ASSVGPPDEQF

V: TRBV13
J: TRBJ1-4
CDR3: ASSWGQGNEKLF

V: TRBV4-1
J: TRBJ2-3
CDR3: ASSQESPSGSTDTQY

V: TRBV5-1
J: TRBJ2-3
CDR3: ASSLPPQGATDTQY

V: TRBV15
J: TRBJ1-4
CDR3: ATSPRDRTNEKLF

V: TRBV28
J: TRBJ2-1
CDR3: ASSLPRDNYNEQF

V: TRBV24-1
J: TRBJ2-1
CDR3: ATSSGKLAGPVANEQF

V: TRBV5-1
J: TRBJ1-2
CDR3: ASSSDGQGAYGYT

V: TRBV6-5
J: TRBJ2-3
CDR3: ASSQQGPSTDTQY

V: TRBV20-1
J: TRBJ2-7
CDR3: SAWDAPYEQY

V: TRBV6-2/TRBV6-3
J: TRBJ1-1
CDR3: ASDRDRLGTEAF

V: TRBV18
J: .
CDR3: ASSRLRGTEGQILYEQY

V: TRBV3-1
J: TRBJ1-1
CDR3: ASSHARTNTEAF

V: TRBV5-1
J: TRBJ2-5
CDR3: ASSLGGLQETQY

V: TRBV12-3/TRBV12-4
J: TRBJ1-2
CDR3: ASSPSMFGDTHQTGYT

V: TRBV7-3
J: TRBJ1-6
CDR3: ASSLMPENSPLH

V: TRBV5-5
J: TRBJ2-5
CDR3: ASSPSGGPAETQY

V: TRBV10-3
J: .
CDR3: AISESSSGRAYEQY

V: TRBV6-2/TRBV6-3
J: TRBJ2-1
CDR3: ASSSPGQGITMKQF

V: TRBV29-1
J: TRBJ2-3
CDR3: SVNTEFRTDTQY

V: TRBV9
J: TRBJ2-7
CDR3: ASSVEGGRGYEQY

V: TRBV6-2/TRBV6-3
J: .
CDR3: ASIPRGQGAYEQY

V: TRBV6-5
J: TRBJ2-5
CDR3: ASSKAGIIETQY

V: TRBV6-5
J: TRBJ2-3
CDR3: ASSTTKTDTQY

V: TRBV7-3
J: TRBJ1-1
CDR3: ASSTGGTEAF

V: TRBV20-1
J: .
CDR3: SASDGFEQY

V: TRBV2
J: TRBJ2-1
CDR3: ASSAASGRAKRYNEQF

V: TRBV5-1
J: TRBJ2-7
CDR3: ASSLDGQSREQY

V: TRBV4-2
J: TRBJ2-7
CDR3: ASSPLGWEGSYEQY

V: TRBV25-1
J: TRBJ2-7
CDR3: ASSIRYEQY

V: TRBV3-1
J: TRBJ2-7
CDR3: ASSQDPTAVGY

V: TRBV7-8
J: .
CDR3: ASSSRGGGGETYEQY

V: TRBV29-1
J: TRBJ2-2
CDR3: SVAQANTGELF

V: TRBV6-5
J: TRBJ2-3
CDR3: ASSYRGAGTDTQY

V: TRBV27
J: TRBJ2-3
CDR3: ASSSPVGSTDTQY

V: TRBV7-3
J: TRBJ2-2
CDR3: ASSLQGNGELF

V: TRBV29-1
J: TRBJ2-1
CDR3: SLVLGNEQF

V: TRBV7-9
J: TRBJ1-2
CDR3: ASSPPTDVAYGYT

V: TRBV18
J: .
CDR3: ASSPSSPGADEQF

V: TRBV29-1
J: TRBJ2-2
CDR3: SGKDTGQGTGELF

V: TRBV21-1
J: TRBJ2-5
CDR3: ASSYWTGPNQETQY

V: TRBV7-2
J: TRBJ2-4
CDR3: ASSLRNSLYLAKNIQY

V: TRBV12-3/TRBV12-4
J: TRBJ2-1
CDR3: ASSLAFDASSYNEQF

V: TRBV3-1
J: TRBJ1-1
CDR3: ASSQEASPKLEAF

V: TRBV6-2/TRBV6-3
J: TRBJ2-1
CDR3: ASSYGVVREQF

V: TRBV28
J: TRBJ1-2
CDR3: ASSQKRGLPGGYT

V: TRBV7-3
J: TRBJ1-1
CDR3: ASSLLVWHKEAF

V: TRBV4-2
J: TRBJ2-2
CDR3: ASSQEGTGGATGELF

V: TRBV28
J: TRBJ1-1
CDR3: ASSFGSLRSAF

V: TRBV6-1
J: TRBJ1-5
CDR3: ASRPAAGTPKRSNQPQH

V: TRBV18
J: TRBJ2-5
CDR3: ASSPSPGFETQY

V: TRBV20-1
J: TRBJ2-7
CDR3: SARDDSSYEQY

V: TRBV29-1
J: TRBJ2-5
CDR3: SANRPETETQY